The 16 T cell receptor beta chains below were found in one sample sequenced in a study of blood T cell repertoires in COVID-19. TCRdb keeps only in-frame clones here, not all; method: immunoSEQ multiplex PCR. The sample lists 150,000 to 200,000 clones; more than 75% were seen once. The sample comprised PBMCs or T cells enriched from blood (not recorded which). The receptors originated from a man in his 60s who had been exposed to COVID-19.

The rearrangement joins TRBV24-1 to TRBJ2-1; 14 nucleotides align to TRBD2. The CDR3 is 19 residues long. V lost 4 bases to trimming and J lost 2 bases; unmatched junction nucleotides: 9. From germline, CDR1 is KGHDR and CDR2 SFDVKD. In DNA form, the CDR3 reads TGTGCCACCAGTGACCCTCTTGGACTAGCGGGAGGCCCCTACAATGAGCAGTTCTTC. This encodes CATSDPLGLAGGPYNEQFF.

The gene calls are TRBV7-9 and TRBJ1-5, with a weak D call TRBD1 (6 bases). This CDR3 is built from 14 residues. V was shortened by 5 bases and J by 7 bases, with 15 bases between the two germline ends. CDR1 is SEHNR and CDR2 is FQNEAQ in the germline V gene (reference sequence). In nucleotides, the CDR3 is TGTGCCAGCAGCCTCACAGGGAGGGAGCAGCCCCAGCATTTT. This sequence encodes CASSLTGREQPQHF.

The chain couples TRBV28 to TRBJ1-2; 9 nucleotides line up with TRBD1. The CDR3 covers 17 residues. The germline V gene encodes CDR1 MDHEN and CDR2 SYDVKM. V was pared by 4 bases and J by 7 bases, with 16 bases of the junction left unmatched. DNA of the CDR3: TGTGCCAGCAGTTCCATTTTACCGGGACAGGGTAGTCTTGGCTACACCTTC. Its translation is CASSSILPGQGSLGYTF.

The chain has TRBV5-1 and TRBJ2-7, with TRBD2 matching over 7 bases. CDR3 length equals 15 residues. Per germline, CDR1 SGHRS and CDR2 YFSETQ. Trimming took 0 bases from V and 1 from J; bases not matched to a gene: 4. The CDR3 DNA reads TGCGCCAGCAGCTTGGTGGCTAGCGGTTCCTACGAGCAGTACTTC. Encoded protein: CASSLVASGSYEQYF.

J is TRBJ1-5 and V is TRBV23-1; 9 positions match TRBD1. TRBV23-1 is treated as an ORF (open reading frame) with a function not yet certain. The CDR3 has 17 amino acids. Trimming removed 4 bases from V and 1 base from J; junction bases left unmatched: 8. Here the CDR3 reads CASSPQTGTGSNQPQHF. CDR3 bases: TGCGCCAGCAGTCCACAAACCGGGACAGGGAGCAATCAGCCCCAGCATTTT.

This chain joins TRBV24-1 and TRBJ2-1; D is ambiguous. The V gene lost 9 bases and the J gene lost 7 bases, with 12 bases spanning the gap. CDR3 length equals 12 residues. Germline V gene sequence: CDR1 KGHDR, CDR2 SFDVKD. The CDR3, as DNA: TGTGCCACCGGGCAGTATACGAATGAGCAGTTCTTC. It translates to CATGQYTNEQFF.

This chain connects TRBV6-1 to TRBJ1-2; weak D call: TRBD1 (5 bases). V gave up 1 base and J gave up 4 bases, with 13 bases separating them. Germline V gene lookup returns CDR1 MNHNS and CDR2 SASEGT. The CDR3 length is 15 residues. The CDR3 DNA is TGTGCCAGCAGTGAAGGGCAGGGCCGCGGCTATGGCTACACCTTC. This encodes CASSEGQGRGYGYTF.

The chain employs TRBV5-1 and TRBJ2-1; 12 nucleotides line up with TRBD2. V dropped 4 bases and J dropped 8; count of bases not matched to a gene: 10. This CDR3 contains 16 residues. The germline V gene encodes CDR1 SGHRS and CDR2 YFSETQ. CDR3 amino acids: CASSRTTSGSGYEQFF. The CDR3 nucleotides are TGCGCCAGCAGCAGAACGACTAGCGGGAGCGGCTATGAGCAGTTCTTC.

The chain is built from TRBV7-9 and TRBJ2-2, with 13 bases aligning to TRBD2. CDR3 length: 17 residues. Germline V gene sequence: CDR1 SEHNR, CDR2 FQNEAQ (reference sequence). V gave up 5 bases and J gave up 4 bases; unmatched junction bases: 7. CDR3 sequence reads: CASSHGTSGASTGELFF. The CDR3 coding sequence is TGTGCCAGCAGCCACGGGACTAGCGGGGCGAGCACCGGGGAGCTGTTTTTT.

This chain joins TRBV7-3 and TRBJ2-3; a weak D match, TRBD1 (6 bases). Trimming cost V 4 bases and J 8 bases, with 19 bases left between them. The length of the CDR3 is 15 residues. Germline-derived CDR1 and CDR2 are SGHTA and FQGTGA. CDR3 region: CASSSRAGQSVTQYF. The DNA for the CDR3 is TGTGCCAGCAGCTCAAGGGCCGGACAGTCTGTTACGCAGTATTTT.

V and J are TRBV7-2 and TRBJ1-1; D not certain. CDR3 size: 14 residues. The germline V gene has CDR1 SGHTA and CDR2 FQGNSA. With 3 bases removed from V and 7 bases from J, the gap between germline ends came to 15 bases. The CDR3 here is CASSLAGRANEAFF. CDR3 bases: TGTGCCAGCAGCTTGGCAGGCCGAGCCAATGAAGCTTTCTTT.

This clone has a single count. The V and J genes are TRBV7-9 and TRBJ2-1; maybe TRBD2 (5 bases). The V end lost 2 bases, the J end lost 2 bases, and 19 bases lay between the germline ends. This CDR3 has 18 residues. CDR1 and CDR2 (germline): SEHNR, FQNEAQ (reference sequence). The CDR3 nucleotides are TGTGCCAGCAGCTTATCCCCCCCCCGGAGGATGACCTACAATGAGCAGTTCTTC. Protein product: CASSLSPPRRMTYNEQFF.

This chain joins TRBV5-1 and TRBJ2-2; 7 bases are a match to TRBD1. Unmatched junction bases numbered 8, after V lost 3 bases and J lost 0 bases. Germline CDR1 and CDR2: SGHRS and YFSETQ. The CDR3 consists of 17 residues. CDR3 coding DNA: TGCGCCAGCAGCTCCAAGGGGGCAGACCCGAACACCGGGGAGCTGTTTTTT. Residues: CASSSKGADPNTGELFF.

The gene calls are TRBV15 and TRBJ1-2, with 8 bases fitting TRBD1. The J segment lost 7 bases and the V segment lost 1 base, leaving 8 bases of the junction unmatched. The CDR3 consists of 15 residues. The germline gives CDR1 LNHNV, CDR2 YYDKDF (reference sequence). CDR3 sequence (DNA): TGTGCCACCAGCAGAGCGGGACAGGCCGCAGGTGGCTACACCTTC. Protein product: CATSRAGQAAGGYTF.

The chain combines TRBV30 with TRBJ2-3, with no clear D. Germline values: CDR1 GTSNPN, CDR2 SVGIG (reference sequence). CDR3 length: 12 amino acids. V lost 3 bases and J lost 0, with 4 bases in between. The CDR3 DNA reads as TGTGCCTGGAGCCTCAGCACAGATACGCAGTATTTT. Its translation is CAWSLSTDTQYF.

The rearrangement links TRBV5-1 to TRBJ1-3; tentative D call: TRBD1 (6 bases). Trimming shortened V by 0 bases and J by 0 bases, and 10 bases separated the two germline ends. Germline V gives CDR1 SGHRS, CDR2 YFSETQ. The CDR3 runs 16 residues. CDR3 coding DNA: TGCGCCAGCAGCTTGGCCTCAGGGGACTCTGGAAACACCATATATTTT. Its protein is CASSLASGDSGNTIYF.